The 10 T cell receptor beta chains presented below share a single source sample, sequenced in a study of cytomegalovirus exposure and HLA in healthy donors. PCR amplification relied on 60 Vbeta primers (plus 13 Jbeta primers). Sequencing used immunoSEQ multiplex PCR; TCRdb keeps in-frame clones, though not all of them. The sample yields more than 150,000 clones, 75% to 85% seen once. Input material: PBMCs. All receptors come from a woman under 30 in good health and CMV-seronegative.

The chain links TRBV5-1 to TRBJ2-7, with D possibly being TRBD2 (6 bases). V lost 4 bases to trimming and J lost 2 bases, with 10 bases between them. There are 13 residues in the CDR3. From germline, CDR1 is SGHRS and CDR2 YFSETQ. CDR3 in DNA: TGCGCCAGCAGCACGGGGGTGACCTACGAGCAGTACTTC. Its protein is CASSTGVTYEQYF.

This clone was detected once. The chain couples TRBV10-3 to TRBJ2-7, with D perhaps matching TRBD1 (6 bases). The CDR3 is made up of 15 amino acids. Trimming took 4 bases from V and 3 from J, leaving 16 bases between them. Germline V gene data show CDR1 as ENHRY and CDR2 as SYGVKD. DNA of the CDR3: TGTGCCATCAGTGGAGGCGGACAGCCCAACTACGAGCAGTACTTC. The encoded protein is CAISGGGQPNYEQYF.

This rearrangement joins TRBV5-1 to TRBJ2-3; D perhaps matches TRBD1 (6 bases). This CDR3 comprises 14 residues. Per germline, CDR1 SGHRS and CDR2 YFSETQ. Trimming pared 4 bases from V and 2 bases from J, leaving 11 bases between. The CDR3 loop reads CASSQGLPTDTQYF. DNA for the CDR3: TGCGCCAGCAGCCAGGGGTTACCCACAGATACGCAGTATTTT.

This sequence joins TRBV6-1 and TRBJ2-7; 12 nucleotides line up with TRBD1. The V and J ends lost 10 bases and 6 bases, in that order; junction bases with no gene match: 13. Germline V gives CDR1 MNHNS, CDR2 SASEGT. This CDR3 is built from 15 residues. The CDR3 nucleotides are TGTGCCACGCATCGGATAGGGACAGGGGGCTCCGAGCAGTACTTC. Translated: CATHRIGTGGSEQYF.

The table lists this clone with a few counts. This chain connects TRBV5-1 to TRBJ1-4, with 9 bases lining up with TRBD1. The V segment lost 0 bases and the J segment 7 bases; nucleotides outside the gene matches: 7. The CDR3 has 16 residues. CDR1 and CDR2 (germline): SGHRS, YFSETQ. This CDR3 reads CASSLASQGAGEKLFF. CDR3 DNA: TGCGCCAGCAGCTTGGCCTCACAGGGGGCAGGTGAAAAACTGTTTTTT.

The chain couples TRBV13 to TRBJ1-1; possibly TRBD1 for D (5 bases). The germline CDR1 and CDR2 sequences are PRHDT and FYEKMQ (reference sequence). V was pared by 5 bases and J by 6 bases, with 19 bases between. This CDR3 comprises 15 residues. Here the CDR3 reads CASSPRGGLRAEAFF. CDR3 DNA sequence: TGTGCCAGCAGCCCTAGGGGTGGCCTTCGGGCTGAAGCTTTCTTT. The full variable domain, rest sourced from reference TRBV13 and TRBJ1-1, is AAGVIQSPRHLIKEKRETATLKCYPIPRHDTVYWYQQGPGQDPQFLISFYEKMQSDKGSIPDRFSAQQFSDYHSELNMSSLELGDSALYFCASSPRGGLRAEAFFGQGTRLTVV.

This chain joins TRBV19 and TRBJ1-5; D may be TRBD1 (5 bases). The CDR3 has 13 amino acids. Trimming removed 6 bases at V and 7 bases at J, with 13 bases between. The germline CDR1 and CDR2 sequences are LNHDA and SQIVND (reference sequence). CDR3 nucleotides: TGTGCCAGTAGCCCTGGGGGAGGCCAGCCCCAGCATTTT. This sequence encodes CASSPGGGQPQHF.

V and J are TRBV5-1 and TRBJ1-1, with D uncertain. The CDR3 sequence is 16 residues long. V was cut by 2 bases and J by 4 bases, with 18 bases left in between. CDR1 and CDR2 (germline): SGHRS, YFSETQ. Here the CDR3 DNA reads TGCGCCAGCAGCTTCGAACCTCACTTTGTCGGCACTGAAGCTTTCTTT. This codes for CASSFEPHFVGTEAFF.

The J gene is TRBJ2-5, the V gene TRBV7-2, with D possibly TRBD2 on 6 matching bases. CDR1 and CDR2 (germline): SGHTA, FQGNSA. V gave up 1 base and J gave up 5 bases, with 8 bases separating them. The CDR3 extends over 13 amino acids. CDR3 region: CASSLGGVETQYF. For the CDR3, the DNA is TGTGCCAGCAGCTTAGGGGGGGTGGAGACCCAGTACTTC.

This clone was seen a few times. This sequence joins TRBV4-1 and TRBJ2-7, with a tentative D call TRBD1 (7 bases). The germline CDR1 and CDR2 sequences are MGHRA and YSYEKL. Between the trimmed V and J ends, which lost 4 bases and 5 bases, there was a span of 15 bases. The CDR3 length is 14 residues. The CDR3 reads CASSLGRGRNEQYF. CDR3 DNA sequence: TGCGCCAGCAGCCTTGGCAGGGGGAGGAACGAGCAGTACTTC.